The 31 T cell receptor beta chains given below trace back to one sample, sequenced in a study of blood T cell repertoires in COVID-19. Assay used: immunoSEQ multiplex PCR; TCRdb lists only in-frame clones, some missing. The sample has roughly 64,000 clones, roughly 76% seen once. Sequenced sample: peripheral blood. These receptor sequences come from a human donor in a cohort sampled during active COVID-19.

This chain uses TRBV7-2 with TRBJ2-1, with 8 bases lining up with TRBD2. V dropped 4 bases and J dropped 0; count of bases not matched to a gene: 2. The CDR3 has 15 amino acids. The germline V gene has CDR1 SGHTA and CDR2 FQGNSA. The CDR3 protein is CASSSLAGSYNEQFF. CDR3 nucleotides: TGTGCCAGCAGCTCTCTAGCGGGCTCCTACAATGAGCAGTTCTTC. Supplemented by reference TRBV7-2 and TRBJ2-1, the full variable domain reads GAGVSQSPSNKVTEKGKDVELRCDPISGHTALYWYRQSLGQGLEFLIYFQGNSAPDKSGLPSDRFSAERTGGSVSTLTIQRTQQEDSAVYLCASSSLAGSYNEQFFGPGTRLTVL.

This chain links TRBV13 with TRBJ1-6, with D possibly being TRBD1 (5 bases). Trimming took 5 bases from V and 7 from J, leaving 6 bases between them. The germline CDR1 and CDR2 sequences are PRHDT and FYEKMQ (reference sequence). The CDR3 has 12 amino acids. CDR3 DNA: TGTGCCAGCAGCAACAGGAATTCACCCCTCCACTTT. Protein sequence: CASSNRNSPLHF.

The CDR3 sequence is CSASLAGGIDTQYF. The CDR3 region has the DNA TGCAGTGCTAGTCTAGCGGGGGGGATAGATACGCAGTATTTT. This chain joins TRBV20-1 and TRBJ2-3; 12 bases fit TRBD2. J gave up 5 bases and V 3 bases, and 3 bases lay outside the gene matches. The CDR3 is made up of 14 amino acids. Germline V lookup: CDR1 DFQATT, CDR2 SNEGSKA (reference sequence).

This clone appeared a single time. This sequence joins TRBV6-6 and TRBJ2-7; 7 bases map to TRBD1. The CDR3 is 16 residues long. CDR1 is MNHNY, CDR2 SVGAGI, per germline (reference sequence). Trimming cost V 0 bases and J 3 bases; bases outside gene matches: 8. The CDR3 DNA is TGTGCCAGCAGTTACTCGACGGGACAGTTGGGCTACGAGCAGTACTTC. This gives the protein CASSYSTGQLGYEQYF.

The gene calls are TRBV9 and TRBJ1-3, with 9 bases matching TRBD1. Per the germline V gene, CDR1 is SGDLS and CDR2 is YYNGEE. J was trimmed by 0 bases and V by 3 bases; bases with no gene match: 4. The CDR3 runs 16 residues. CDR3 DNA sequence: TGTGCCAGCAGCGCCGGGACAGGGAACTCTGGAAACACCATATATTTT. This sequence encodes CASSAGTGNSGNTIYF. Full variable domain (rest looked up from reference TRBV9 and TRBJ1-3): DSGVTQTPKHLITATGQRVTLRCSPRSGDLSVYWYQQSLDQGLQFLIQYYNGEERAKGNILERFSAQQFPDLHSELNLSSLELGDSALYFCASSAGTGNSGNTIYFGEGSWLTVV.

The chain joins TRBV5-6 to TRBJ1-5, with 9 bases aligning to TRBD1. This CDR3 has 14 residues. Germline V gene lookup returns CDR1 SGHDT and CDR2 YYEEEE. Trimming cost V 1 base and J 7 bases; bases outside gene matches: 3. This CDR3 is CASSLTGGEQPQHF. For the CDR3, the DNA is TGTGCCAGCAGCTTGACAGGGGGCGAACAGCCCCAGCATTTT.

This clone has at least ten counts. The chain employs TRBV4-1 and TRBJ2-1; D remains unclear. The germline CDR1 and CDR2 sequences are MGHRA and YSYEKL. V dropped 4 bases and J dropped 1 base, with 11 bases sitting between them. The CDR3 spans 15 residues. The CDR3 reads CASSREIMSYNEQFF. CDR3 sequence (DNA): TGCGCCAGCAGCCGAGAAATCATGTCCTACAATGAGCAGTTCTTC.

V gene TRBV29-1 combines with J gene TRBJ1-1; TRBD1 might be the D (6 bases). The CDR3 length is 13 residues. Germline V gives CDR1 SQVTM, CDR2 ANQGSEA. V lost 4 bases, J lost 5 bases, and 14 bases lay in between. The CDR3 DNA follows: TGCAGCGTTGTTCGGGGGGCGCGGACTGAAGCTTTCTTT. The encoded protein is CSVVRGARTEAFF.

V gene TRBV28 combines with J gene TRBJ2-7, with TRBD1 identical over 7 bases. The V and J ends lost 2 bases and 0 bases, in that order; junction bases with no gene match: 4. The CDR3 length is 15 residues. Germline CDR1 is MDHEN and CDR2 is SYDVKM. The CDR3 protein is CASSLVGDSSYEQYF. In DNA, the CDR3 is TGTGCCAGCAGTTTAGTGGGGGACAGCTCCTACGAGCAGTACTTC.

The rearrangement links TRBV2 to TRBJ2-3; TRBD2 aligns across 8 bases. Unmatched junction bases numbered 10, after V lost 6 bases and J lost 5 bases. Germline lookup yields CDR1 SNHLY and CDR2 FYNNEI. This CDR3 region has 15 residues. The CDR3 bases are TGTGCCAGCAGGGGTGAGCGGGGGCGCGGAGATACGCAGTATTTT. Translated, it gives CASRGERGRGDTQYF. Complete variable domain (other parts from reference TRBV2 and TRBJ2-3): EPEVTQTPSHQVTQMGQEVILRCVPISNHLYFYWYRQILGQKVEFLVSFYNNEISEKSEIFDDQFSVERPDGSNFTLKIRSTKLEDSAMYFCASRGERGRGDTQYFGPGTRLTVL.

The chain uses TRBV29-1 and TRBJ1-2; TRBD1 matches at 8 bases. V lost 2 bases, J lost 4 bases, and 0 bases stayed unmatched. The CDR3 is 12 amino acids. Germline assignment: CDR1 SQVTM and CDR2 ANQGSEA. The CDR3 is CSVETGGYGYTF. CDR3 in DNA: TGCAGCGTTGAAACAGGGGGCTATGGCTACACCTTC.

This clone came up once. This chain connects TRBV9 to TRBJ2-3; 10 bases fit TRBD2. CDR1 is SGDLS, CDR2 YYNGEE, per germline. Trimming removed 0 bases from V and 0 bases from J; junction bases left unmatched: 4. The CDR3 length is 17 residues. Here the CDR3 reads CASSVVSGGTSTDTQYF. The CDR3, as DNA: TGTGCCAGCAGCGTAGTTAGCGGGGGGACTAGCACAGATACGCAGTATTTT.

The chain has TRBV29-1 and TRBJ1-3, with D perhaps TRBD1 (5 bases). Germline CDR1 and CDR2: SQVTM and ANQGSEA. The CDR3 length is 13 residues. V lost 3 bases and J lost 4, with 10 bases in between. CDR3 bases: TGCAGCGTTGACTCCGGGGGAGGAAACACCATATATTTT. This codes for CSVDSGGGNTIYF.

CDR3 residues: CASSYGQGRNNEQFF. CDR3 DNA: TGTGCCAGCTCATATGGACAGGGGAGGAATAATGAGCAGTTCTTC. V usage is TRBV18 and J usage is TRBJ2-1, with 9 bases aligning to TRBD1. From germline, CDR1 is KGHSH and CDR2 LQKENI. The CDR3 consists of 15 residues. Unmatched junction bases numbered 9, after V lost 5 bases and J lost 7 bases.

The chain joins TRBV5-4 to TRBJ2-7, with 10 bases identical to TRBD1. The CDR3 totals 16 residues. CDR1 is SGHNT and CDR2 is YYREEE in the germline V gene (reference sequence). The ends lost 5 bases at V and 2 bases at J; junction bases unmatched: 10. CDR3 sequence (DNA): TGTGCCAGCAGTCAGGAGGTTGGGACAGGGGCCTACGAGCAGTACTTC. This gives the protein CASSQEVGTGAYEQYF.

This chain connects TRBV25-1 to TRBJ1-4; D may be TRBD1 (6 bases). The CDR3 is 13 residues long. The V end lost 7 bases, the J end lost 8 bases, and 14 bases lay between the germline ends. The germline gives CDR1 MGHDK, CDR2 SYGVNS. The chain's CDR3 is CASKSEGGEKLFF. The CDR3 DNA is TGTGCCAGCAAGAGTGAGGGGGGGGAAAAACTGTTTTTT. Complete variable domain (other parts from reference TRBV25-1 and TRBJ1-4): EADIYQTPRYLVIGTGKKITLECSQTMGHDKMYWYQQDPGMELHLIHYSYGVNSTEKGDLSSESTVSRIRTEHFPLTLESARPSHTSQYLCASKSEGGEKLFFGSGTQLSVL.

This clone showed up just a few times. The chain links TRBV5-8 to TRBJ2-7, with a tentative D call TRBD2 (5 bases). CDR1 and CDR2 (germline): SGHTS, YDEGEE. The CDR3 is made up of 14 amino acids. With 0 bases removed from V and 4 bases from J, the gap between germline ends came to 11 bases. The CDR3 sequence: CASSLDLAEYEQYF. The CDR3, as DNA: TGTGCCAGCAGCTTGGACCTAGCAGAATACGAGCAGTACTTC.

This chain links TRBV7-2 with TRBJ1-5; 9 bases are shared with TRBD1. Germline V lookup: CDR1 SGHTA, CDR2 FQGNSA. With 5 bases clipped from V and 10 bases from J, the junction kept 3 bases outside the gene matches. This CDR3 spans 12 amino acids. The CDR3: CASSPDRGPQHF. The CDR3 nucleotides read TGTGCCAGCAGCCCGGACAGGGGCCCCCAGCATTTT.

The chain uses TRBV5-1 and TRBJ2-7; D perhaps matches TRBD1 (6 bases). Germline V CDR1 and CDR2: SGHRS, YFSETQ. The CDR3 consists of 13 residues. The V gene lost 1 base and the J gene lost 5 bases, with 10 bases spanning the gap. CDR3 sequence (DNA): TGCGCCAGCAGCTTGTCCCCAGGGGACGAGCAGTACTTC. Translation: CASSLSPGDEQYF. The entire variable domain, with the rest obtained from reference TRBV5-1 and TRBJ2-7, is as follows: KAGVTQTPRYLIKTRGQQVTLSCSPISGHRSVSWYQQTPGQGLQFLFEYFSETQRNKGNFPGRFSGRQFSNSRSEMNVSTLELGDSALYLCASSLSPGDEQYFGPGTRLTVT.

V and J are TRBV10-3 and TRBJ2-7; no reliable D call. The V gene's germline CDR1 is ENHRY and CDR2 SYGVKD. V was shortened by 2 bases and J by 7 bases, with 12 bases between the two germline ends. The CDR3 extends over 13 amino acids. Here the CDR3 DNA reads TGTGCCATCAGTGAGGCTGAGTGGTCTGAGCAGTACTTC. Translating it yields CAISEAEWSEQYF.

The chain carries TRBV6-5 and TRBJ1-5; 9 nucleotides align to TRBD1. This CDR3 is 15 amino acids long. Germline lookup yields CDR1 MNHEY and CDR2 SVGAGI. The V and J ends lost 6 bases and 5 bases, in that order; junction bases with no gene match: 8. The CDR3 nucleotides read TGTGCCAGCAGAAAATCCGGGACAGGGTATCAGCCCCAGCATTTT. Its protein product is CASRKSGTGYQPQHF.

The chain couples TRBV24-1 to TRBJ1-2; 7 bases agree with TRBD1. The CDR3 consists of 13 residues. Germline V lookup: CDR1 KGHDR, CDR2 SFDVKD. The J segment lost 8 bases and the V segment lost 4 bases, leaving 6 bases of the junction unmatched. The CDR3 DNA sequence: TGTGCCACCAGTGACCGACAGGGTCGCGGCTACACCTTC. Translation gives CATSDRQGRGYTF.

V and J are TRBV27 and TRBJ1-1; TRBD1 matches at 8 bases. Losses at the gene ends were 6 bases for V and 1 base for J; bases not matched to a gene: 7. The CDR3 sequence is 15 residues long. Germline V gene sequence: CDR1 MNHEY, CDR2 SMNVEV (reference sequence). CDR3 nucleotides: TGTGCCAGCAGCGCAGGGGGCGCGGGGAACACTGAAGCTTTCTTT. Translation: CASSAGGAGNTEAFF.

This clone was detected a few times. The chain uses TRBV19 and TRBJ1-4; 9 bases map to TRBD1. The germline CDR1 and CDR2 sequences are LNHDA and SQIVND (reference sequence). V was clipped by 4 bases and J by 0 bases; unmatched bases: 6. The CDR3 length is 17 residues. CDR3 DNA sequence: TGTGCCAGTAGTACCAGGACAGGGGACGCAACTAATGAAAAACTGTTTTTT. Translating it yields CASSTRTGDATNEKLFF.

Only a few counts were recorded for this clone. The genes are TRBV28 and TRBJ2-5; perhaps TRBD2 as D (5 bases). Trimming took 3 bases from V and 4 from J, leaving 9 bases between them. Germline CDR1 and CDR2: MDHEN and SYDVKM. This CDR3 comprises 13 residues. CDR3 residues: CASSLVGRETQYF. For the CDR3, the DNA is TGTGCCAGCAGTTTGGTAGGGAGAGAGACCCAGTACTTC.

This clone was picked up a small number of times. The chain links TRBV4-1 to TRBJ1-1; D is undetermined. The CDR3 is made up of 12 amino acids. Germline CDR1 is MGHRA and CDR2 is YSYEKL. V lost 0 bases, J lost 5 bases, and 4 bases lay in between. CDR3 protein: CASSQDRTEAFF. The CDR3 nucleotides are TGCGCCAGCAGCCAAGACCGGACTGAAGCTTTCTTT.

This clone is labeled medium-sized (0.01 to 0.1%). The chain is built from TRBV9 and TRBJ2-2, with TRBD2 as a possible D gene (5 bases). Germline V gives CDR1 SGDLS, CDR2 YYNGEE. V was pared by 7 bases and J by 1 base, with 11 bases between. The CDR3 contains 14 residues. This CDR3 is CASRGSQNTGELFF. The DNA for the CDR3 is TGTGCCAGCCGGGGTAGTCAGAACACCGGGGAGCTGTTTTTT.

The chain has TRBV27 and TRBJ1-2, with D perhaps matching TRBD1 (6 bases). This CDR3 region has 19 residues. The germline V and J ends were trimmed by 2 bases and 0 bases, with 22 bases remaining between them. Germline CDR1 reads MNHEY; CDR2 reads SMNVEV (reference sequence). CDR3 region: CASSLRSPAAGASNYGYTF. DNA for the CDR3: TGTGCCAGCAGTTTAAGGTCGCCCGCGGCGGGGGCCTCTAACTATGGCTACACCTTC.

The gene calls are TRBV5-4 and TRBJ2-3; D is unresolved. Between the trimmed V and J ends, which lost 4 bases and 0 bases, there was a span of 6 bases. This CDR3 contains 13 residues. CDR1 is SGHNT and CDR2 is YYREEE in the germline V gene (reference sequence). CDR3 nucleotides: TGTGCCAGCAGCCCGACTAGCACAGATACGCAGTATTTT. Its translation is CASSPTSTDTQYF.

The J gene is TRBJ2-1, the V gene TRBV19, with no clear D. The germline V gene encodes CDR1 LNHDA and CDR2 SQIVND (reference sequence). This CDR3 spans 14 amino acids. V shed 5 bases and J shed 1 base, with 9 bases lying between them. CDR3 DNA sequence: TGTGCCAGTAGTCTTCGACATTCCTACAATGAGCAGTTCTTC. It specifies CASSLRHSYNEQFF. The variable domain in full, with the rest retrieved from reference TRBV19 and TRBJ2-1, is DGGITQSPKYLFRKEGQNVTLSCEQNLNHDAMYWYRQDPGQGLRLIYYSQIVNDFQKGDIAEGYSVSREKKESFPLTVTSAQKNPTAFYLCASSLRHSYNEQFFGPGTRLTVL.

The genes are TRBV18 and TRBJ2-7; 12 bases map to TRBD1. The CDR3 is made up of 14 amino acids. Germline loops: CDR1 KGHSH, CDR2 LQKENI. Trimming removed 4 bases from V and 3 bases from J; junction bases left unmatched: 1. The CDR3 protein is CASSRDRGLYEQYF. The CDR3, as DNA: TGTGCCAGCTCACGGGACAGGGGGCTCTACGAGCAGTACTTC. Full variable domain (outside the CDR3, taken from reference TRBV18 and TRBJ2-7): NAGVMQNPRHLVRRRGQEARLRCSPMKGHSHVYWYRQLPEEGLKFMVYLQKENIIDESGMPKERFSAEFPKEGPSILRIQQVVRGDSAAYFCASSRDRGLYEQYFGPGTRLTVT.